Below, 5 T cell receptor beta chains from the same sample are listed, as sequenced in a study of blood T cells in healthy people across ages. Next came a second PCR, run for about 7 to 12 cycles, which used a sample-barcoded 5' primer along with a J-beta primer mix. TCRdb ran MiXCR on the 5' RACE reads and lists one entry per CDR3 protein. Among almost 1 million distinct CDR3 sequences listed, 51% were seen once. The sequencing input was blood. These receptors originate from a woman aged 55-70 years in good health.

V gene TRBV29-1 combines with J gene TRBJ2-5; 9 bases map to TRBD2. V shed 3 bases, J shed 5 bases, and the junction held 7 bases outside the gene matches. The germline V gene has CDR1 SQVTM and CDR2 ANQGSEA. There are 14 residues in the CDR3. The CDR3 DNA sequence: TGCAGCGTTGACGGTGCGGGAGGGGGGGAGACCCAGTACTTC. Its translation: CSVDGAGGGETQYF. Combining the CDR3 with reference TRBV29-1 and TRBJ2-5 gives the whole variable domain SAVISQKPSRDICQRGTSLTIQCQVDSQVTMMFWYRQQPGQSLTLIATANQGSEATYESGFVIDKFPISRPNLTFSTLTVSNMSPEDSSIYLCSVDGAGGGETQYFGPGTRLLVL.

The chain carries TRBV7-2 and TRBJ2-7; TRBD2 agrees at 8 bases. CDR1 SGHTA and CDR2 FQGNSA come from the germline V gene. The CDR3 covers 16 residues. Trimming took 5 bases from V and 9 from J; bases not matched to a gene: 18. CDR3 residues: CASSPPWSGSTSVQYF. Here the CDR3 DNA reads TGTGCCAGCAGCCCTCCCTGGAGCGGGAGTACTAGCGTGCAGTACTTC.

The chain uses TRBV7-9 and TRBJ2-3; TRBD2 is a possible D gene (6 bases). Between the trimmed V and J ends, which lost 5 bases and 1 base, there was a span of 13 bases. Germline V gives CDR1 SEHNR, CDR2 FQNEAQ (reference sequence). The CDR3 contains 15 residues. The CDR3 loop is CASSPGRLGTDTQYF. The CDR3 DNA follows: TGTGCCAGCAGCCCAGGGAGACTAGGCACAGATACGCAGTATTTT.

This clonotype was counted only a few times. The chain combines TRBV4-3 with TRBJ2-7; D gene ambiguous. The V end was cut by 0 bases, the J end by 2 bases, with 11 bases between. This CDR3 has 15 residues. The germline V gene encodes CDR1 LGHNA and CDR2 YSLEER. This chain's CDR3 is CASSQDSNTAYEQYF. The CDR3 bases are TGCGCCAGCAGCCAAGATTCTAACACAGCCTACGAGCAGTACTTC.

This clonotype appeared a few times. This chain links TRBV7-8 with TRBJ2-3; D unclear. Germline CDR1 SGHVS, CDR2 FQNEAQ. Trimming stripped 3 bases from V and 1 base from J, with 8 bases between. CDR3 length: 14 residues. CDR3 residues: CASSFGLGTDTQYF. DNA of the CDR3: TGTGCCAGCAGCTTCGGGCTGGGCACAGATACGCAGTATTTT.